The 2 T cell receptor beta chains given below trace back to one sample, sequenced in a study of T cells after somatic rescue of genetic block. Sequenced by immunoSEQ multiplex PCR; TCRdb stores in-frame clones only, minus some. Among roughly 110,000 clones listed, 80% to 95% were seen once. Sequenced sample: peripheral blood mononuclear cells (PBMCs). These receptor sequences come from a woman aged 18-35 years.

V usage is TRBV5-4 and J usage is TRBJ1-1; D unclear. CDR3 length: 13 residues. The germline CDR1 and CDR2 sequences are SGHNT and YYREEE (reference sequence). Trimming stripped 0 bases from V and 1 base from J, with 4 bases between. The CDR3 region has the DNA TGTGCCAGCAGCTTGGAAACGAACACTGAAGCTTTCTTT. Its protein is CASSLETNTEAFF.

This chain links TRBV19 with TRBJ2-7; 8 bases map to TRBD2. CDR1 LNHDA and CDR2 SQIVND come from the germline V gene (reference sequence). With 1 base clipped from V and 3 bases from J, the junction kept 5 bases outside the gene matches. This CDR3 contains 15 residues. CDR3 residues: CASSIAVAGIYEQYF. CDR3 in DNA: TGTGCCAGTAGTATAGCGGTAGCGGGGATCTACGAGCAGTACTTC.